The 31 T cell receptor beta chains in this list originate from one sample, sequenced in a study of blood T cell repertoires in COVID-19. Clones were read by immunoSEQ multiplex PCR, and TCRdb kept only the in-frame ones, dropping some. Here the sample spans approximately 240,000 clones, around 82% being singletons. Material: peripheral blood. The source of these receptors is a woman younger than 45 who had recovered from COVID-19.

The chain is built from TRBV4-2 and TRBJ2-3; TRBD2 aligns across 12 bases. The germline V gene encodes CDR1 LGHNA and CDR2 YNFKEQ. The length of the CDR3 is 17 residues. Unmatched junction bases numbered 8, after V lost 1 base and J lost 6 bases. CDR3 sequence (DNA): TGTGCCAGCAGCCAAGGCCTAGCGGGAGGGTTGGGGGATACGCAGTATTTT. Its translation: CASSQGLAGGLGDTQYF.

This clone was counted a single time. This chain links TRBV28 with TRBJ2-2; D unclear. The length of the CDR3 is 14 residues. The V end lost 1 base, the J end lost 5 bases, and 8 bases lay between the germline ends. CDR1 MDHEN and CDR2 SYDVKM come from the germline V gene. The CDR3 loop reads CASSLLFRTGELFF. CDR3 in DNA: TGTGCCAGCAGTTTATTATTCAGGACCGGGGAGCTGTTTTTT.

This chain uses TRBV9 with TRBJ2-7; D may be TRBD1 (6 bases). Between the trimmed V and J ends, which lost 3 bases and 2 bases, there was a span of 18 bases. Germline lookup yields CDR1 SGDLS and CDR2 YYNGEE. The CDR3 is 16 amino acids. This CDR3 is CASSGGGLNSPYEQYF. In nucleotides, the CDR3 is TGTGCCAGCAGCGGAGGGGGATTGAACTCCCCCTACGAGCAGTACTTC.

The gene calls are TRBV13 and TRBJ2-3, with a possible D match to TRBD1 (6 bases). Germline loops: CDR1 PRHDT, CDR2 FYEKMQ (reference sequence). Deletions cut 1 base from V and 3 bases from J, with 14 bases between. This CDR3 spans 16 amino acids. CDR3 coding DNA: TGTGCCAGCAGCTTAGAGGGACACCCCGGGACAGATACGCAGTATTTT. Residues: CASSLEGHPGTDTQYF.

The V gene is TRBV7-3, the J gene TRBJ1-1, with D perhaps TRBD1 (5 bases). The length of the CDR3 is 15 residues. Trimming removed 5 bases at V and 3 bases at J, with 16 bases between. The germline V gene encodes CDR1 SGHTA and CDR2 FQGTGA. CDR3: CASSPLGGEDTEAFF. CDR3 coding DNA: TGTGCCAGCAGCCCGCTTGGAGGGGAAGACACTGAAGCTTTCTTT.

The rearrangement joins TRBV6-5 to TRBJ1-6; 8 bases fit TRBD1. With 6 bases clipped from V and 3 bases from J, the junction kept 4 bases outside the gene matches. The CDR3 sequence is 15 residues long. The V gene's germline CDR1 is MNHEY and CDR2 SVGAGI. The CDR3 protein is CASRIDRGYNSPLHF. The CDR3 DNA sequence: TGTGCCAGCAGGATTGACAGGGGCTATAATTCACCCCTCCACTTT.

This chain joins TRBV7-9 and TRBJ2-3, with TRBD2 matching over 7 bases. The CDR3 sequence is 15 residues long. From germline, CDR1 is SEHNR and CDR2 FQNEAQ (reference sequence). Unmatched junction bases numbered 5, after V lost 0 bases and J lost 5 bases. The CDR3 region is CASSLAGGHGDTQYF. CDR3 DNA: TGTGCCAGCAGCTTAGCGGGAGGGCATGGAGATACGCAGTATTTT.

The rearrangement uses TRBV9 and TRBJ2-2, with 11 bases fitting TRBD2. Germline-derived CDR1 and CDR2 are SGDLS and YYNGEE. The CDR3 extends over 16 amino acids. Trimming removed 0 bases from V and 5 bases from J; junction bases left unmatched: 3. The CDR3 region has the DNA TGTGCCAGCAGCGTAGATAGCGGGAGGGGAACCGGGGAGCTGTTTTTT. Amino acid sequence: CASSVDSGRGTGELFF.

The V gene is TRBV4-1, the J gene TRBJ2-7, with TRBD2 matching 7 bases. Germline CDR1 is MGHRA and CDR2 is YSYEKL. This CDR3 has 16 amino acids. Trimming removed 0 bases from V and 4 bases from J; junction bases left unmatched: 9. The CDR3 reads CASSQDQRTSGYEQYF. CDR3 in DNA: TGCGCCAGCAGCCAAGATCAAAGGACTAGTGGGTACGAGCAGTACTTC.

The CDR3 coding sequence is TGTGCCAGCAGCGGAACCGGGACACTCTATGAAAAACTGTTTTTT. Amino acid sequence: CASSGTGTLYEKLFF. This chain uses TRBV9 with TRBJ1-4; D may be TRBD1 (6 bases). Germline V gene lookup returns CDR1 SGDLS and CDR2 YYNGEE. The CDR3 runs 15 residues. V was cut by 3 bases and J by 6 bases, with 15 bases left in between.

Only one count was recorded for this clone. The chain carries TRBV5-4 and TRBJ2-3; 12 bases agree with TRBD2. Trimming cost V 2 bases and J 3 bases; bases outside gene matches: 4. In germline, CDR1 is SGHNT, CDR2 YYREEE (reference sequence). The CDR3 consists of 16 residues. CDR3 region: CASSFQTSGRTDTQYF. The DNA for the CDR3 is TGTGCCAGCAGCTTCCAGACTAGCGGGAGAACAGATACGCAGTATTTT.

The chain carries TRBV10-3 and TRBJ1-1, with TRBD1 matching over 8 bases. Germline assignment: CDR1 ENHRY and CDR2 SYGVKD. The CDR3 loop spans 14 amino acids. Trimming cost V 6 bases and J 4 bases; bases outside gene matches: 7. The CDR3 DNA reads as TGTGCCATCAGGTCAGGGGGCTACGGCACTGAAGCTTTCTTT. This codes for CAIRSGGYGTEAFF.

Written as DNA, the CDR3 is TGTGCCAGCAGCTTAGGAGTCAATCAGCCCCAGCATTTT. Translated: CASSLGVNQPQHF. The chain recombines TRBV7-7 with TRBJ1-5; D is uncertain. Looked up from germline, CDR1 is SSHAT and CDR2 is FNYEAQ (reference sequence). V was pared by 1 base and J by 3 bases, with 4 bases between. The CDR3 is made up of 13 amino acids.

The chain carries TRBV6-5 and TRBJ2-1; maybe TRBD2 (6 bases). Between the trimmed V and J ends, which lost 7 bases and 7 bases, there was a span of 20 bases. The V gene's germline CDR1 is MNHEY and CDR2 SVGAGI. This CDR3 is 15 amino acids long. CDR3 DNA sequence: TGTGCCAGCATGACTATGGCCGGGGGTAAGAATGAGCAGTTCTTC. This encodes CASMTMAGGKNEQFF.

The chain recombines TRBV6-1 with TRBJ1-5; TRBD1 matches at 9 bases. V dropped 3 bases and J dropped 0; count of bases not matched to a gene: 6. The CDR3 covers 17 residues. Germline assignment: CDR1 MNHNS and CDR2 SASEGT. CDR3 sequence reads: CASSDRQGGYSNQPQHF. CDR3 nucleotide sequence: TGTGCCAGCAGTGATCGACAGGGGGGCTATAGCAATCAGCCCCAGCATTTT.

This rearrangement joins TRBV28 to TRBJ1-3; TRBD1 is a possible D gene (5 bases). This CDR3 comprises 13 residues. Germline assignment: CDR1 MDHEN and CDR2 SYDVKM. Between the trimmed V and J ends, which lost 6 bases and 0 bases, there was a span of 6 bases. The CDR3 DNA reads TGTGCCAGCAGAGACAGCTCTGGAAACACCATATATTTT. This encodes CASRDSSGNTIYF.

The gene calls are TRBV5-1 and TRBJ1-1; 9 bases are a match to TRBD1. Germline lookup yields CDR1 SGHRS and CDR2 YFSETQ. V dropped 4 bases and J dropped 0; count of bases not matched to a gene: 13. The CDR3 totals 18 residues. CDR3 bases: TGCGCCAGCAGCCAACAGGGGGCGCAACTAGGGATGAACACTGAAGCTTTCTTT. Protein product: CASSQQGAQLGMNTEAFF.

This clone was counted between two and nine times. This CDR3 is also generated by other DNA sequences in the sample. The rearrangement uses TRBV5-4 and TRBJ1-2; tentatively, D is TRBD1 (5 bases). From germline, CDR1 is SGHNT and CDR2 YYREEE (reference sequence). The CDR3 is 13 amino acids. Trimming pared 4 bases from V and 2 bases from J, leaving 9 bases between. Here the CDR3 DNA reads TGTGCCAGCAGCGTGACAGCAAACTATGGCTACACCTTC. Residues: CASSVTANYGYTF.

The chain couples TRBV27 to TRBJ1-1, with D hard to call. Looked up from germline, CDR1 is MNHEY and CDR2 is SMNVEV (reference sequence). The CDR3 is 13 residues long. V lost 8 bases to trimming and J lost 5 bases, with 15 bases between them. The CDR3 region is CASRFMRETEAFF. CDR3 bases: TGTGCCAGCCGCTTCATGAGGGAGACTGAAGCTTTCTTT.

The gene calls are TRBV19 and TRBJ2-1; no firm D call. Germline V gene data show CDR1 as LNHDA and CDR2 as SQIVND (reference sequence). The CDR3 runs to 13 residues. The germline V and J ends were trimmed by 8 bases and 0 bases, with 8 bases remaining between them. CDR3 nucleotides: TGTGCCAGTGGCCGGAGCTCCTACAATGAGCAGTTCTTC. Translating it yields CASGRSSYNEQFF.

This chain connects TRBV9 to TRBJ2-6; 9 positions match TRBD1. The junction had 4 bases not matched to a gene; V was cut back by 3 bases and J by 0 bases. The CDR3 totals 17 residues. CDR1 is SGDLS and CDR2 is YYNGEE in the germline V gene. This CDR3 reads CASSGRDRDSGANVLTF. The CDR3 region has the DNA TGTGCCAGCAGCGGCCGGGACAGGGACTCTGGGGCCAACGTCCTGACTTTC.

This rearrangement joins TRBV6-1 to TRBJ2-2; TRBD2 matches at 10 bases. CDR3 size: 16 residues. CDR1 and CDR2 from the germline V gene are MNHNS and SASEGT. With 4 bases clipped from V and 6 bases from J, the junction kept 8 bases outside the gene matches. CDR3 amino acids: CASSGTSGNLPGELFF. The CDR3 DNA sequence: TGTGCCAGCAGTGGGACTAGCGGAAACCTCCCCGGGGAGCTGTTTTTT.

This rearrangement joins TRBV6-5 to TRBJ2-7, with a possible D match to TRBD1 (6 bases). CDR3 size: 14 residues. Deletions cut 2 bases from V and 4 bases from J, with 12 bases between. Germline-derived CDR1 and CDR2 are MNHEY and SVGAGI. This CDR3 reads CASSYAGGEYEQYF. DNA for the CDR3: TGTGCCAGCAGTTACGCTGGGGGCGAGTACGAGCAGTACTTC.

The V gene is TRBV6-5, the J gene TRBJ1-1; D remains ambiguous. The V gene's germline CDR1 is MNHEY and CDR2 SVGAGI. The CDR3 has 13 residues. V gave up 10 bases and J gave up 4 bases, with 16 bases separating them. The CDR3 DNA sequence: TGTGCCACCCTCCGAGATCCGGGCACTGAAGCTTTCTTT. This translates into CATLRDPGTEAFF.

Worth noting for this clone: A read error may produce the germline difference seen at one junction end. J is TRBJ1-1 and V is TRBV7-8, with a tentative D call TRBD1 (5 bases). CDR1 is SGHVS and CDR2 is FQNEAQ in the germline V gene. The CDR3 length is 13 residues. The CDR3 sequence is CASSLGGNSEAFF. CDR3 nucleotides: TGTGCCAGCAGCCTCGGGGGGAACTCTGAAGCTTTCTTT.

This chain links TRBV2 with TRBJ1-4, with D possibly TRBD1 on 5 matching bases. V gave up 9 bases and J gave up 0 bases, with 11 bases separating them. This CDR3 contains 14 residues. The germline V gene encodes CDR1 SNHLY and CDR2 FYNNEI. The CDR3 DNA follows: TGTGCCAGTGCAGGGCTGGCAACTAATGAAAAACTGTTTTTT. As protein: CASAGLATNEKLFF.

The chain has TRBV5-4 and TRBJ2-2; 11 bases map to TRBD2. V shed 3 bases, J shed 3 bases, and the junction held 7 bases outside the gene matches. The CDR3 loop spans 17 amino acids. The germline CDR1 and CDR2 sequences are SGHNT and YYREEE (reference sequence). The chain's CDR3 is CASSSPGLAVDTGELFF. CDR3 nucleotide sequence: TGTGCCAGCAGCTCGCCGGGACTAGCGGTAGACACCGGGGAGCTGTTTTTT.

The gene calls are TRBV30 and TRBJ2-1; tentative D call: TRBD1 (6 bases). Germline-derived CDR1 and CDR2 are GTSNPN and SVGIG (reference sequence). This CDR3 is built from 12 residues. V was clipped by 2 bases and J by 6 bases, with 8 bases between them. DNA for the CDR3: TGTGCCTGGAGTACCAGGGGCAATGAGCAGTTCTTC. Its protein product is CAWSTRGNEQFF.

The V and J genes are TRBV5-5 and TRBJ2-2; 7 positions match TRBD1. Per the germline V gene, CDR1 is SGHKS and CDR2 is YYEKEE (reference sequence). V trimming: 2 bases; J trimming: 0 bases; junction bases outside the gene matches: 7. CDR3 length: 17 residues. The CDR3 sequence: CASSLHLTGTNTGELFF. The CDR3 region has the DNA TGTGCCAGCAGCTTACATTTGACAGGGACGAACACCGGGGAGCTGTTTTTT. The variable domain in full, completed from reference TRBV5-5 and TRBJ2-2, reads DAGVTQSPTHLIKTRGQQVTLRCSPISGHKSVSWYQQVLGQGPQFIFQYYEKEERGRGNFPDRFSARQFPNYSSELNVNALLLGDSALYLCASSLHLTGTNTGELFFGEGSRLTVL.

V is TRBV4-1 and J is TRBJ2-2; D gene uncertain. The CDR3 covers 14 residues. Germline CDR1 is MGHRA and CDR2 is YSYEKL. V gave up 2 bases and J gave up 3 bases, with 7 bases separating them. Here the CDR3 DNA reads TGCGCCAGCAGCCAACTTGTATACACCGGGGAGCTGTTTTTT. Its protein is CASSQLVYTGELFF.

J is TRBJ1-2 and V is TRBV7-9; 7 nucleotides align to TRBD1. V lost 5 bases to trimming and J lost 5 bases; unmatched junction nucleotides: 20. In germline, CDR1 is SEHNR, CDR2 FQNEAQ (reference sequence). This CDR3 spans 18 amino acids. The CDR3 region has the DNA TGTGCCAGCAGCCCGAACCAACGGACAGGCCCACCCACATATGGCTACACCTTC. Its protein is CASSPNQRTGPPTYGYTF.